A selection of T cell receptor beta chains follows, all from one sample in a study of T cells in Graves' hyperthyroidism and ophthalmopathy. Using its own MiXCR run on the multiplex PCR reads, TCRdb lists one record per CDR3 protein. The data contain 220,000 or so distinct CDR3 sequences, less than 20% of them singletons. The sample taken for sequencing was blood. These receptor sequences come from a woman in her late teens or twenties with Graves' ophthalmopathy. The CDR3 runs from the conserved cysteine through the conserved F or W. A D gene is named only where the DNA matches it firmly. Size values are once, few and many counts, or a class for expanded clones, and some rows have none.

d_call,j_call,clone_size,cdr3_length,v_call,cdr3_nt,cdr3_aa
TRBD2,TRBJ2-7,many,18,TRBV4-1,TGCGCCAGCAGCCAGTTGGGACTAGCGGGAGAGGTTGGGGACGAGCAGTACTTC,CASSQLGLAGEVGDEQYF
-,TRBJ1-1,many,13,TRBV10-3,TGTGCCATCAAGAACGTTCATAACACTGAAGCTTTCTTT,CAIKNVHNTEAFF
-,TRBJ1-2,many,13,TRBV20-1,TGCAGTGCACCCAGAAGTACTAACTATGGCTACACCTTC,CSAPRSTNYGYTF
-,TRBJ2-5,few,14,TRBV24-1,TGTGCCACCAGCGACTCTGGACAGAAAGAGACCCAGTACTTC,CATSDSGQKETQYF
-,TRBJ2-3,many,12,TRBV7-2,TGTGCCAGCAGCTTAGCCCCAAAGGCGCAGTATTTT,CASSLAPKAQYF
-,TRBJ2-1,few,15,TRBV19,TGTGCCAGTAGTCCCGTGAGAGGGAGTCGGGATGAGCAGTTCTTC,CASSPVRGSRDEQFF
-,TRBJ2-1,many,14,TRBV30,TGTGCCTGGAGTTACGGAGTGGGGCACAATGAGCAGTTCTTC,CAWSYGVGHNEQFF
TRBD1,TRBJ2-3,many,16,TRBV18,TGTGCCAGCTCACAGAACCGGGACAGATTAGAAGATACGCAGTATTTT,CASSQNRDRLEDTQYF
TRBD2,TRBJ2-7,-,15,TRBV4-2,TGTGCCAGCAGCCAAGATACGGGGGGCTCCTACGAGCAGTACTTC,CASSQDTGGSYEQYF
TRBD2,TRBJ2-5,many,16,TRBV5-5,TGTGCCAGCAGCTTGATGCTAGCGGGGGGGCGGGAGACCCAGTACTTC,CASSLMLAGGRETQYF
TRBD1,TRBJ1-6,many,15,TRBV27,TGTGCCAGCAGTTCACAGGGGTCCTATAATTCACCCCTCCACTTT,CASSSQGSYNSPLHF
-,TRBJ2-3,many,14,TRBV7-2,TGTGCCAGCAGCTTTCTTAGCAGCACAGATACGCAGTATTTT,CASSFLSSTDTQYF
TRBD1,TRBJ1-2,few,15,TRBV19,TGTGCCAGTAGCTCAATCGACAGGGCCCACTATGGCTACACCTTC,CASSSIDRAHYGYTF
-,TRBJ2-7,many,15,TRBV7-2,TGTGCCAGCAGCTTAGCCGGGATCATGACCTACGAGCAGTACTTC,CASSLAGIMTYEQYF
-,TRBJ1-2,-,10,TRBV11-2,TGTGCCAGCAGCACTCATGGCTACACCTTC,CASSTHGYTF
-,TRBJ2-1,few,15,TRBV7-7,TGTGCTAGCAGCCCCAGTGCGGCTTCCTACAATGAGCAGTTCTTC,CASSPSAASYNEQFF
-,TRBJ1-5,many,15,TRBV28,TGTGCCAGCACTATAACGACGTCAGGCAATCAGCCCCAGCATTTT,CASTITTSGNQPQHF